These 21 T cell receptor beta chains were sequenced from one sample in a study of blood T cell repertoires in COVID-19 (dated by TCRdb to 2018 to 2020). The library was obtained by the immunoSEQ multiplex PCR assay. The table was pulled from immuneACCESS by TCRdb, which kept in-frame rearrangements only. Such tables lose some clones; where checked, under half of the loss comes from unresolved V genes, and the rest has no known cause. Within this sample are fewer than 600,000 clones, with 88% of them counted one time only. Of the sample, 1.5% to 2% falls within the top ten clones. Specimen: PBMCs or T cells enriched from blood (not recorded which). These receptors all stem from a woman in her thirties or forties who had recovered from COVID-19.

The J gene is TRBJ2-2, the V gene TRBV18; tentative D call: TRBD1 (5 bases). CDR1 is KGHSH and CDR2 is LQKENI in the germline V gene. The CDR3 is 14 residues long. Between the trimmed V and J ends, which lost 5 bases and 1 base, there was a span of 8 bases. CDR3 protein: CASSGRVNTGELFF. For the CDR3, the DNA is TGTGCCAGCTCAGGCAGGGTGAACACCGGGGAGCTGTTTTTT.

The chain combines TRBV28 with TRBJ2-7, with 12 bases identical to TRBD1. The germline V gene encodes CDR1 MDHEN and CDR2 SYDVKM. The CDR3 is 16 amino acids. With V trimmed by 6 bases and J by 6 bases, 12 bases remained unmatched. The CDR3 bases are TGTGCCAGCAGCAGTGGGACAGGGGGCGCGAGATCCGAGCAGTACTTC. Residues: CASSSGTGGARSEQYF.

The chain recombines TRBV18 with TRBJ2-1; TRBD2 matches at 11 bases. Germline CDR1 KGHSH, CDR2 LQKENI. The CDR3 has 15 amino acids. V dropped 4 bases and J dropped 2; count of bases not matched to a gene: 1. The DNA for the CDR3 is TGTGCCAGCTCACAGACTAGCGGGACCTACAATGAGCAGTTCTTC. It encodes CASSQTSGTYNEQFF.

This clone was seen a single time. The J gene is TRBJ2-3, the V gene TRBV6-1; 7 nucleotides match TRBD2. After removal of 1 base from V and 11 bases from J, the junction contained 9 bases not matched to a gene. The CDR3 totals 14 residues. Germline V gives CDR1 MNHNS, CDR2 SASEGT. The CDR3 sequence: CASSEESEGGMQYF. The CDR3 nucleotides read TGTGCCAGCAGTGAAGAGTCAGAGGGAGGGATGCAGTATTTT.

The chain carries TRBV10-3 and TRBJ1-5; 7 nucleotides line up with TRBD1. Germline lookup yields CDR1 ENHRY and CDR2 SYGVKD. This CDR3 is 18 amino acids long. V gave up 6 bases and J gave up 2 bases; unmatched junction bases: 16. In DNA, the CDR3 is TGTGCCATCAGCCAGTCCAGGACAGGCTTAGCGGGCAATCAGCCCCAGCATTTT. It encodes CAISQSRTGLAGNQPQHF.

CDR3 in amino acids: CASSLGDRATEAFF. The CDR3 coding sequence is TGCGCCAGCAGCTTGGGGGACAGGGCAACTGAAGCTTTCTTT. J is TRBJ1-1 and V is TRBV5-1; 9 bases agree with TRBD1. Germline V gene data show CDR1 as SGHRS and CDR2 as YFSETQ. The junction had 2 bases not matched to a gene; V was cut back by 0 bases and J by 5 bases. The CDR3 totals 14 residues. The whole variable domain, filled in from reference TRBV5-1 and TRBJ1-1, reads KAGVTQTPRYLIKTRGQQVTLSCSPISGHRSVSWYQQTPGQGLQFLFEYFSETQRNKGNFPGRFSGRQFSNSRSEMNVSTLELGDSALYLCASSLGDRATEAFFGQGTRLTVV.

As to this clone: Other nucleotide sequences from this sample produce the same CDR3. The J gene is TRBJ1-1, the V gene TRBV18; a possible D gene is TRBD1 (5 bases). The germline V gene has CDR1 KGHSH and CDR2 LQKENI. With 6 bases removed from V and 0 bases from J, the gap between germline ends came to 11 bases. This CDR3 has 14 amino acids. The DNA of the CDR3 is TGTGCCAGCTCGGGGCAGGTCTTGAACACTGAAGCTTTCTTT. This codes for CASSGQVLNTEAFF. Based on the CDR3 plus reference TRBV18 and TRBJ1-1, the full variable domain is NAGVMQNPRHLVRRRGQEARLRCSPMKGHSHVYWYRQLPEEGLKFMVYLQKENIIDESGMPKERFSAEFPKEGPSILRIQQVVRGDSAAYFCASSGQVLNTEAFFGQGTRLTVV.

This chain uses TRBV7-9 with TRBJ2-7; D is unresolved. The germline V and J ends were trimmed by 2 bases and 7 bases, with 15 bases remaining between them. The CDR3 covers 14 residues. Germline V gene data show CDR1 as SEHNR and CDR2 as FQNEAQ (reference sequence). In nucleotides, the CDR3 is TGTGCCAGCAGCTTACCCCTCGAAACGAGGGAGCAGTACTTC. This codes for CASSLPLETREQYF.

The gene calls are TRBV5-4 and TRBJ2-4, with 14 positions matching TRBD2. The CDR3 runs 17 residues. Germline V gives CDR1 SGHNT, CDR2 YYREEE (reference sequence). V shed 3 bases, J shed 6 bases, and the junction held 8 bases outside the gene matches. CDR3 in amino acids: CASSYGTSGSDRNIQYF. CDR3 in DNA: TGTGCCAGCAGCTATGGGACTAGCGGGAGTGATAGAAACATTCAGTACTTC.

This chain joins TRBV30 and TRBJ1-1; D is unresolved. Looked up from germline, CDR1 is GTSNPN and CDR2 is SVGIG (reference sequence). Trimming left V 3 bases short and J 5 bases short, with 10 bases between. The CDR3 is made up of 12 amino acids. This chain's CDR3 is CAWRHPRTEAFF. Here the CDR3 DNA reads TGTGCCTGGAGGCACCCGAGGACTGAAGCTTTCTTT.

V and J are TRBV12-5 and TRBJ1-1; 12 nucleotides agree with TRBD1. Germline V CDR1 and CDR2: LGHNT, FRNRAP. V shed 2 bases, J shed 5 bases, and the junction held 9 bases outside the gene matches. The CDR3 has 17 residues. CDR3 nucleotide sequence: TGTGCTAGTGGTTTGTCCCGGGACAGGGGGCTTGGGACTGAAGCTTTCTTT. Translating gives CASGLSRDRGLGTEAFF.

This clone has only one observation. V usage is TRBV29-1 and J usage is TRBJ1-1; the D gene is possibly TRBD1 (6 bases). The CDR3 has 13 amino acids. Germline V gives CDR1 SQVTM, CDR2 ANQGSEA. V lost 6 bases and J 6 bases, leaving 17 bases between the germline ends. Here the CDR3 DNA reads TGCAGCGTCGCCAGGGGCCTGGTCGCTGAAGCTTTCTTT. Protein: CSVARGLVAEAFF.

V and J are TRBV5-1 and TRBJ2-3; 11 bases are a match to TRBD2. Germline V lookup: CDR1 SGHRS, CDR2 YFSETQ. The CDR3 is 16 residues long. Losses at the gene ends were 4 bases for V and 2 bases for J; bases not matched to a gene: 6. The CDR3: CASSVGTSGVTDTQYF. CDR3 bases: TGCGCCAGCAGCGTAGGGACTAGCGGCGTCACAGATACGCAGTATTTT. Complete variable domain (other parts from reference TRBV5-1 and TRBJ2-3): KAGVTQTPRYLIKTRGQQVTLSCSPISGHRSVSWYQQTPGQGLQFLFEYFSETQRNKGNFPGRFSGRQFSNSRSEMNVSTLELGDSALYLCASSVGTSGVTDTQYFGPGTRLTVL.

J is TRBJ2-7 and V is TRBV11-3; D possibly corresponds to TRBD2 (5 bases). Germline V lookup: CDR1 SGHNT, CDR2 YENEEA. This CDR3 contains 15 residues. The V end was cut by 5 bases, the J end by 5 bases, with 19 bases between. Written as DNA, the CDR3 is TGTGCCAGCAGCCCAGGAGATTTTACGGAGGACGAGCAGTACTTC. It encodes CASSPGDFTEDEQYF.

The V call is TRBV15, the J call TRBJ1-6; D perhaps matches TRBD1 (5 bases). CDR1 and CDR2 (germline): LNHNV, YYDKDF (reference sequence). The CDR3 is 13 amino acids. V lost 1 base, J lost 9 bases, and 7 bases lay in between. For the CDR3, the DNA is TGTGCCACCAGCAGAGGGGGGGTTTCACCCCTCCACTTT. Amino acid sequence: CATSRGGVSPLHF. Variable domain in full (rest from reference TRBV15 and TRBJ1-6): DAMVIQNPRYQVTQFGKPVTLSCSQTLNHNVMYWYQQKSSQAPKLLFHYYDKDFNNEADTPDNFQSRRPNTSFCFLDIRSPGLGDTAMYLCATSRGGVSPLHFGNGTRLTVT.

The rearrangement links TRBV19 to TRBJ2-2; D unclear. This CDR3 is built from 13 residues. Germline V CDR1 and CDR2: LNHDA, SQIVND (reference sequence). V was cut by 3 bases and J by 4 bases, with 6 bases left in between. CDR3 in amino acids: CASSMGSTGELFF. DNA for the CDR3: TGTGCCAGTAGTATGGGCTCCACCGGGGAGCTGTTTTTT. Variable domain in full (rest from reference TRBV19 and TRBJ2-2): DGGITQSPKYLFRKEGQNVTLSCEQNLNHDAMYWYRQDPGQGLRLIYYSQIVNDFQKGDIAEGYSVSREKKESFPLTVTSAQKNPTAFYLCASSMGSTGELFFGEGSRLTVL.

The J gene is TRBJ1-1, the V gene TRBV10-1; 9 bases align to TRBD1. This CDR3 has 19 amino acids. With 8 bases clipped from V and 5 bases from J, the junction kept 24 bases outside the gene matches. In germline, CDR1 is WNHNN, CDR2 SYGVQD (reference sequence). The CDR3 DNA sequence: TGCGCCAGCGATATTATCCCGTCGGGACAGGGAACCCCGGGGACTGAAGCTTTCTTT. Amino acid sequence: CASDIIPSGQGTPGTEAFF.

The CDR3 loop is CASSHASGRAGETQYF. In DNA, the CDR3 is TGCGCCAGCAGCCATGCTAGCGGGAGGGCCGGGGAGACCCAGTACTTC. The genes are TRBV4-1 and TRBJ2-5; 12 bases line up with TRBD2. J lost 5 bases, V lost 3 bases, and 7 bases had no gene match. CDR1 MGHRA and CDR2 YSYEKL come from the germline V gene. CDR3 size: 16 residues.

This chain joins TRBV27 and TRBJ2-5; tentatively, D is TRBD2 (6 bases). V was cut by 11 bases and J by 7 bases, with 26 bases left in between. CDR3 length: 15 amino acids. Germline V gives CDR1 MNHEY, CDR2 SMNVEV (reference sequence). CDR3 nucleotide sequence: TGTGCCGTGTGCCCGCAGGCAGGGACCGGGGGGACCCAGTACTTC. This translates into CAVCPQAGTGGTQYF.

The V and J genes are TRBV3-1 (or the pseudogene TRBV3-2) and TRBJ2-5, with 7 bases matching TRBD1. From germline, CDR1 is LGHDT and CDR2 YNNKEL (reference sequence). The ends lost 4 bases at V and 5 bases at J; junction bases unmatched: 19. This CDR3 contains 18 residues. The CDR3 here is CASSRMTPPGQKRETQYF. In nucleotides, the CDR3 is TGTGCCAGCAGCCGCATGACCCCTCCGGGACAGAAACGGGAGACCCAGTACTTC.

The chain couples TRBV21-1 to TRBJ1-5; the D call of TRBD1 is as the table states it, not checked on the DNA. TRBV21-1 is deemed a pseudogene. The CDR3 is made up of 15 amino acids. The CDR3 region has the DNA TGTGCCAGCAGCAAAGTAAGGTCAGGGGTGCTACCCCAGCATTTT. Its translation is CASSKVRSGVLPQHF.